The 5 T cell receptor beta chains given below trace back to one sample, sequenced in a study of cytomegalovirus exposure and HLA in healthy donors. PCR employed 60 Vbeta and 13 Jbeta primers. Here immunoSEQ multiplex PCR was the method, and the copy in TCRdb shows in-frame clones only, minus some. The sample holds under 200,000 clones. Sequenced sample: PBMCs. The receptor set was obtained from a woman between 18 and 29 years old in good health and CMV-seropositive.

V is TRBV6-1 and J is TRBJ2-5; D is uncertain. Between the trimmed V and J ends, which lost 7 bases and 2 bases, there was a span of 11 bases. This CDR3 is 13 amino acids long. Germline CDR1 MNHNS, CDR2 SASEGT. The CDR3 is CASIGGTQETQYF. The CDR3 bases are TGTGCCAGCATAGGCGGCACGCAAGAGACCCAGTACTTC.

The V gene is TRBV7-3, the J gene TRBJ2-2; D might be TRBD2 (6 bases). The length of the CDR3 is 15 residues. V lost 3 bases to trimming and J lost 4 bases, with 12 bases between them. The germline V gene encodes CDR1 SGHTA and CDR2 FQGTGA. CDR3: CASSFGPGGTGELFF. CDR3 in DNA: TGTGCCAGCAGCTTCGGACCCGGGGGCACCGGGGAGCTGTTTTTT.

CDR3 in amino acids: CASSQGPGRQETQYF. DNA of the CDR3: TGTGCCAGCAGCCAAGGCCCAGGGAGGCAAGAGACCCAGTACTTC. The chain is built from TRBV7-9 and TRBJ2-5; tentatively, D is TRBD2 (6 bases). The germline V gene has CDR1 SEHNR and CDR2 FQNEAQ (reference sequence). The CDR3 totals 15 residues. V lost 5 bases, J lost 2 bases, and 15 bases lay in between. Full variable domain (rest looked up from reference TRBV7-9 and TRBJ2-5): DTGVSQNPRHKITKRGQNVTFRCDPISEHNRLYWYRQTLGQGPEFLTYFQNEAQLEKSRLLSDRFSAERPKGSFSTLEIQRTEQGDSAMYLCASSQGPGRQETQYFGPGTRLLVL.

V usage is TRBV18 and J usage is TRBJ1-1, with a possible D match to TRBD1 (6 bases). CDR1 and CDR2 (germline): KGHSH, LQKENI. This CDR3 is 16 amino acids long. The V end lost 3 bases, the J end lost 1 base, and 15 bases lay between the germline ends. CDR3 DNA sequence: TGTGCCAGCTCACCTTCCAGGGGCTTGGCGAACACTGAAGCTTTCTTT. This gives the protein CASSPSRGLANTEAFF.

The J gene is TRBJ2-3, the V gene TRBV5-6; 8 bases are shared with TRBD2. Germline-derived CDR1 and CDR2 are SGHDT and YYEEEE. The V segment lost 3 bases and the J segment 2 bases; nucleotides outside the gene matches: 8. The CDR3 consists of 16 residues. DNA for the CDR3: TGTGCCAGCAGCTCGTCCGGGGGGGCACTCACAGATACGCAGTATTTT. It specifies CASSSSGGALTDTQYF.